This TCR beta chain was found in a study of vaccination and CD4 T cells after COVID-19. On this clonotype: Antigen unknown. The junction departs from the called germline gene at one end, perhaps through a read error.

The Oncomine TCR Beta short-read assay sequenced DNA from cultured CD4+ T cells. TCRdb used MiXCR to reprocess the PCR reads, holding one entry per CDR3 protein. Among about 20,000 distinct CDR3 sequences listed, 46% were seen once. The treatment was: approximately 9-day PBMC culture with coronavirus spike peptide pools or control peptides (ViraFEST assay). This TCR derives from a human donor who had recovered from COVID-19. This specimen consisted of CD4+ T cells from blood, cultured in vitro, obtained after SARS-CoV-2 vaccination.

Here the CDR3 DNA reads TGTGCCAGCAGTTACGGGGGGTCTGGCTGCACCTTC. This encodes CASSYGGSGCTF. The chain has TRBV6-5 and TRBJ1-2; TRBD1 might be the D (5 bases). CDR1 is MNHEY and CDR2 is SVGAGI in the germline V gene. CDR3 length: 12 amino acids.